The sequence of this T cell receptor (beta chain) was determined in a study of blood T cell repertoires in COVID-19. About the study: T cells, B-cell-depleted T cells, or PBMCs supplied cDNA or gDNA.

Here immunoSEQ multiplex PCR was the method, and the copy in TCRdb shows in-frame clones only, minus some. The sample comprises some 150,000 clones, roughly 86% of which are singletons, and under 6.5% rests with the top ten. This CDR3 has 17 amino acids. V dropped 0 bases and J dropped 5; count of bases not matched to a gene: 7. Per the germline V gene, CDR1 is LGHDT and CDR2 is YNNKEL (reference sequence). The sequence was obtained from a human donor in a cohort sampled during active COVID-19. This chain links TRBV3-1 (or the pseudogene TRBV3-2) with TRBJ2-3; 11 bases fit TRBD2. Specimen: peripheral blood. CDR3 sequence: CASSQDLAGGLEDTQYF. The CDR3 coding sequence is TGTGCCAGCAGCCAAGATTTAGCGGGGGGGCTTGAAGATACGCAGTATTTT.